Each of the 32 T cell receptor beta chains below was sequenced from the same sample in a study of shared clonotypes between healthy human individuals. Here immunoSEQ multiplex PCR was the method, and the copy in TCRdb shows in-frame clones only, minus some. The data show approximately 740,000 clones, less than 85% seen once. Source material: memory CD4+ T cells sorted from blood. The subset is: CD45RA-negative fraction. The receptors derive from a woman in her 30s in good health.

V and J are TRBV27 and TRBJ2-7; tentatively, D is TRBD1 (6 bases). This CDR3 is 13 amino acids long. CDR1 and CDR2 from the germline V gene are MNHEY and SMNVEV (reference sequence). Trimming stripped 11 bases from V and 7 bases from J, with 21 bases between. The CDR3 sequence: CASSDSRFKEQYF. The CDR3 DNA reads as TGTGCCTCCTCGGACAGTCGGTTTAAGGAGCAGTACTTC.

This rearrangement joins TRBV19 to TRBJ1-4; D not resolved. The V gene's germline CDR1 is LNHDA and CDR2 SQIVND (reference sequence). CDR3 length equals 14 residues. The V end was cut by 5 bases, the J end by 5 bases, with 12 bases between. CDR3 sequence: CASSRLRPNEKLFF. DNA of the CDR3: TGTGCCAGTAGTCGCTTGCGGCCAAATGAAAAACTGTTTTTT. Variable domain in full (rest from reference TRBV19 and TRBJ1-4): DGGITQSPKYLFRKEGQNVTLSCEQNLNHDAMYWYRQDPGQGLRLIYYSQIVNDFQKGDIAEGYSVSREKKESFPLTVTSAQKNPTAFYLCASSRLRPNEKLFFGSGTQLSVL.

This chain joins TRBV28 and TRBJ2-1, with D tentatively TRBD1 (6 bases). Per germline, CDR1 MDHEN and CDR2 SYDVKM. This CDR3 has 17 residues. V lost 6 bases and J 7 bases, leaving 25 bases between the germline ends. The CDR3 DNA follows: TGTGCCAGCAGCCTACTTTCAACATCAGGGGTGGGAAATGAGCAGTTCTTC. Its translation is CASSLLSTSGVGNEQFF. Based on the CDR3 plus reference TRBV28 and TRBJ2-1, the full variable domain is DVKVTQSSRYLVKRTGEKVFLECVQDMDHENMFWYRQDPGLGLRLIYFSYDVKMKEKGDIPEGYSVSREKKERFSLILESASTNQTSMYLCASSLLSTSGVGNEQFFGPGTRLTVL.

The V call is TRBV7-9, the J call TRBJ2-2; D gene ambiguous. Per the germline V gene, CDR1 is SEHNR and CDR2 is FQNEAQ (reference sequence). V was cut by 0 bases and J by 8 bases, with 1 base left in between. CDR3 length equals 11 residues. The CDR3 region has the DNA TGTGCCAGCAGCTTAGCTGGGGAGCTGTTTTTT. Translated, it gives CASSLAGELFF.

The CDR3 spells CASSPALGEETQYF. The CDR3 DNA reads TGTGCCAGCAGCCCAGCCTTGGGGGAAGAGACCCAGTACTTC. V and J are TRBV28 and TRBJ2-5; perhaps D is TRBD1 or TRBD2 (5 bases each). The germline gives CDR1 MDHEN, CDR2 SYDVKM. V lost 6 bases, J lost 3 bases, and 14 bases lay in between. The CDR3 loop spans 14 amino acids. The whole variable domain, filled in from reference TRBV28 and TRBJ2-5, reads DVKVTQSSRYLVKRTGEKVFLECVQDMDHENMFWYRQDPGLGLRLIYFSYDVKMKEKGDIPEGYSVSREKKERFSLILESASTNQTSMYLCASSPALGEETQYFGPGTRLLVL.

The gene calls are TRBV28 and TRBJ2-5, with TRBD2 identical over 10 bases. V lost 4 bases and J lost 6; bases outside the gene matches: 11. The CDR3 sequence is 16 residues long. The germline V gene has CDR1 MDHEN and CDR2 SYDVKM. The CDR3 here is CASSSSSGSVWKTQYF. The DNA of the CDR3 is TGTGCCAGCAGTTCATCTAGCGGGAGCGTGTGGAAGACCCAGTACTTC.

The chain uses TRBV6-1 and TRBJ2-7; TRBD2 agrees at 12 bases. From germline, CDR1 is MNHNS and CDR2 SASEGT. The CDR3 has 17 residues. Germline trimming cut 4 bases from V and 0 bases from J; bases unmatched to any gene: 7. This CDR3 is CASSGTSGVGGSYEQYF. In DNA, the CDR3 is TGTGCCAGCAGTGGGACTAGCGGGGTGGGAGGCTCCTACGAGCAGTACTTC.

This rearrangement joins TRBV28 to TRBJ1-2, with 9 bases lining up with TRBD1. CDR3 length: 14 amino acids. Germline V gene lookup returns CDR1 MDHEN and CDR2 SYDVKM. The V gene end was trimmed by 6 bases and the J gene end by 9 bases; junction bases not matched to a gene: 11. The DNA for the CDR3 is TGTGCCAGCAGCCCAACCTGGACAGGGGACCGCTACACCTTC. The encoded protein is CASSPTWTGDRYTF.

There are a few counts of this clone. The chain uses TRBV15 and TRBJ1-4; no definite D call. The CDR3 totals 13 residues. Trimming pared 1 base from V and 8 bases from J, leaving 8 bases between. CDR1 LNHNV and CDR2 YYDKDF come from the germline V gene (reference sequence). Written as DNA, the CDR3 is TGTGCCACCAGCAGAGCTCTAGAAGAAAAACTGTTTTTT. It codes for CATSRALEEKLFF.

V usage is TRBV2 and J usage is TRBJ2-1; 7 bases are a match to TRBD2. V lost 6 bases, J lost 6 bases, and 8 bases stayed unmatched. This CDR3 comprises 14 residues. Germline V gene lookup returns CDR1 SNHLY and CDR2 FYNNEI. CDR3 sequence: CASSERGGLNEQFF. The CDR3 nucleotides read TGTGCCAGCAGCGAGCGGGGAGGGCTCAATGAGCAGTTCTTC.

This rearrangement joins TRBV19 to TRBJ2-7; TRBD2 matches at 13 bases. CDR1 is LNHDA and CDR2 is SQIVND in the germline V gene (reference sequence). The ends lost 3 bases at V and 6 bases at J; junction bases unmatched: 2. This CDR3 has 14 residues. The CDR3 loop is CASSIRLAGGEQYF. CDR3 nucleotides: TGTGCCAGTAGTATCAGACTAGCGGGAGGCGAGCAGTACTTC.

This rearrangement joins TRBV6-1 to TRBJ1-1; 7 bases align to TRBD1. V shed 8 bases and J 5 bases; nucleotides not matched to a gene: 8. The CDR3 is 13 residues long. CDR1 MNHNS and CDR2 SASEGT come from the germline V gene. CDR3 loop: CASCSSGGTEAFF. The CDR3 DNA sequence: TGTGCCAGCTGCTCCTCAGGGGGAACTGAAGCTTTCTTT.

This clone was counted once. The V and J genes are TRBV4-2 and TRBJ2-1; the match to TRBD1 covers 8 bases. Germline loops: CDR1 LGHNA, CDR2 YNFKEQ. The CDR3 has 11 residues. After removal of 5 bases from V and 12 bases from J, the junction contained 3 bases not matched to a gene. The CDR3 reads CASSDDRGQFF. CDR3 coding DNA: TGTGCCAGCAGCGACGACAGGGGGCAGTTCTTC.

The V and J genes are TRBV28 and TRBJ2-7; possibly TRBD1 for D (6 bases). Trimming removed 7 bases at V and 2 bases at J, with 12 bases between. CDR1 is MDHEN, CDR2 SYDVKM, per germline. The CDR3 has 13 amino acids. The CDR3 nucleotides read TGTGCCAGCAATTGGGGGCTGCCCTACGAGCAGTACTTC. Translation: CASNWGLPYEQYF.

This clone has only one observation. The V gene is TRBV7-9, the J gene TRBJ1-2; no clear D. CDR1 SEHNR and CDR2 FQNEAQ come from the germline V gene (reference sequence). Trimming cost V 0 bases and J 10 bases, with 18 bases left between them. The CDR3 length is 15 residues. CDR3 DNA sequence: TGTGCCAGCAGCTTAGCGCAAGCAGTGGGGTCGGACTACACCTTC. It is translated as CASSLAQAVGSDYTF.

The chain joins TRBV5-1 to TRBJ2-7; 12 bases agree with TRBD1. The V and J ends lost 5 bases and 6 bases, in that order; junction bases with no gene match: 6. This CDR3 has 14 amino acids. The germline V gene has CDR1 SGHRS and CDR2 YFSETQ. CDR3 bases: TGCGCCAGCAGTAAAGGGACAGGGGGCGTCGAGCAGTACTTC. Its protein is CASSKGTGGVEQYF.

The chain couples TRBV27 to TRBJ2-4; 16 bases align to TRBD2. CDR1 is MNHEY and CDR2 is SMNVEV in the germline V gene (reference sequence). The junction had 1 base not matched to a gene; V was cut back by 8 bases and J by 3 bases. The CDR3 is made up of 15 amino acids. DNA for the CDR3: TGTGCCAGCGGGACTAGCGGGAGGGGCAAAAACATTCAGTACTTC. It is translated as CASGTSGRGKNIQYF.

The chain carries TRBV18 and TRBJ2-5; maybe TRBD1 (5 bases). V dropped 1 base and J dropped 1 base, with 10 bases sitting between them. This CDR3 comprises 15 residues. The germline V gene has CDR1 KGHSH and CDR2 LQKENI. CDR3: CASSPRAGPQETQYF. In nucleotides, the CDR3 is TGTGCCAGCTCACCACGTGCAGGGCCCCAAGAGACCCAGTACTTC.

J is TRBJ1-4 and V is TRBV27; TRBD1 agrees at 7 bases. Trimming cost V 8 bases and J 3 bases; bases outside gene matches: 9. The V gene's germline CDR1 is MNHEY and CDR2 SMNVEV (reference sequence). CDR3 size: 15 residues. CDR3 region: CASRGGGASNEKLFF. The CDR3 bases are TGTGCCAGCCGGGGAGGGGGCGCGTCTAATGAAAAACTGTTTTTT.

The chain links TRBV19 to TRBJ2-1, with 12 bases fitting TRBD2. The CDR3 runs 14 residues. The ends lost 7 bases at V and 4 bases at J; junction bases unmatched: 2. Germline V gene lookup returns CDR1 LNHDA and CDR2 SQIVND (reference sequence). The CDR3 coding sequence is TGTGCCAGTACTAGCGGGAGGGGATACAATGAGCAGTTCTTC. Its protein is CASTSGRGYNEQFF.

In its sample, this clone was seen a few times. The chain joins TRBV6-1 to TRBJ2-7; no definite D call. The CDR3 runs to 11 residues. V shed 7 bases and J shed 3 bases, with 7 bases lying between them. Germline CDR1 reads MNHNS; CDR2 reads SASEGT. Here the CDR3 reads CASMGSYEQYF. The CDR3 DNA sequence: TGTGCCAGCATGGGCAGCTACGAGCAGTACTTC.

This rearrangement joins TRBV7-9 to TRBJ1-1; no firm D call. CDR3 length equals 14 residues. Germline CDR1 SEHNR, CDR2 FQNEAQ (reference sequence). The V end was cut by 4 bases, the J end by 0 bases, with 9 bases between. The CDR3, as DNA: TGTGCCAGCAGCTACCTAGGGATGAACACTGAAGCTTTCTTT. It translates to CASSYLGMNTEAFF.

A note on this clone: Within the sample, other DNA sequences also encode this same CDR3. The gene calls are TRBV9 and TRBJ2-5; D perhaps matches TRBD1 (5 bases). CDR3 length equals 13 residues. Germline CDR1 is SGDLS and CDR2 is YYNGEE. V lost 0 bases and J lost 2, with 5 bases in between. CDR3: CASSVGTQETQYF. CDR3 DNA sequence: TGTGCCAGCAGCGTAGGGACACAAGAGACCCAGTACTTC.

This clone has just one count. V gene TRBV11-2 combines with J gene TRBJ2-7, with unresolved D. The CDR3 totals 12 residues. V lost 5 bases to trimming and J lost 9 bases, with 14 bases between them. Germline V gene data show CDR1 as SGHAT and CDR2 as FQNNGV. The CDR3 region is CASSTPSSGQYF. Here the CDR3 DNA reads TGTGCCAGCAGCACCCCGTCTTCGGGGCAGTACTTC.

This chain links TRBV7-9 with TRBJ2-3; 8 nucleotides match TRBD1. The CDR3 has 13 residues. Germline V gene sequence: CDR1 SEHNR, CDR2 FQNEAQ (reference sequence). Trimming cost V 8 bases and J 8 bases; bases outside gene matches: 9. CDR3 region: CASEQGASGTQYF. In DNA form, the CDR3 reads TGTGCCAGCGAGCAGGGGGCGTCGGGTACGCAGTATTTT.

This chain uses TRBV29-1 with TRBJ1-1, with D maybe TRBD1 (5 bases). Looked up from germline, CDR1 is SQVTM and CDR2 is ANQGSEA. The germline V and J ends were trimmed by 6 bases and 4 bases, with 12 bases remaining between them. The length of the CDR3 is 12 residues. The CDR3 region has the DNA TGCAGCGTCGTGGTAGGGGTCACTGAAGCTTTCTTT. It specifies CSVVVGVTEAFF.

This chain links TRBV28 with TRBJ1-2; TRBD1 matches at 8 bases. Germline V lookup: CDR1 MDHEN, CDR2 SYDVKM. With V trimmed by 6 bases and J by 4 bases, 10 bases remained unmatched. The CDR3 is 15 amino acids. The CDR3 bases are TGTGCCAGCAGGACAGGGGAGGCTTTCTCCTATGGCTACACCTTC. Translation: CASRTGEAFSYGYTF.

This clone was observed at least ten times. CDR3 residues: CASSEPPGQYGYTF. In DNA form, the CDR3 reads TGCGCCAGCAGTGAGCCCCCCGGACAGTATGGCTACACCTTC. This sequence joins TRBV10-2 and TRBJ1-2; possibly TRBD1 for D (6 bases). This CDR3 is 14 amino acids long. Trimming removed 2 bases from V and 5 bases from J, with 12 bases in between. In germline, CDR1 is WSHSY, CDR2 SAAADI.

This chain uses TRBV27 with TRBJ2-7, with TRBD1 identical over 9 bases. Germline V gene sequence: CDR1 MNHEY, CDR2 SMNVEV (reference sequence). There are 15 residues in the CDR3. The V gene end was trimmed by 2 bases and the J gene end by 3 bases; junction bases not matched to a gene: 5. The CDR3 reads CASSLQGQGYYEQYF. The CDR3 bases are TGTGCCAGCAGTTTACAGGGACAGGGATACTACGAGCAGTACTTC.

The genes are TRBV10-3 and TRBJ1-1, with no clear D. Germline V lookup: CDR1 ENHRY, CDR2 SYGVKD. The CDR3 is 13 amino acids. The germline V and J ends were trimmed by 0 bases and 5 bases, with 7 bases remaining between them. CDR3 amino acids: CAISESATTEAFF. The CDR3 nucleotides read TGTGCCATCAGTGAGTCAGCAACAACTGAAGCTTTCTTT.

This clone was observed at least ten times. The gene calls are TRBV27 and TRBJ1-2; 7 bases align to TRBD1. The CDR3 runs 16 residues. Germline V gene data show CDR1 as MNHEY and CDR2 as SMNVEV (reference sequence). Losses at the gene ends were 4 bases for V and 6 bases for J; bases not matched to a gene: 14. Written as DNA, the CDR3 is TGTGCCAGCAGTTCCTTAACTCTTGGGACAGCAGATGGCTACACCTTC. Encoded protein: CASSSLTLGTADGYTF.

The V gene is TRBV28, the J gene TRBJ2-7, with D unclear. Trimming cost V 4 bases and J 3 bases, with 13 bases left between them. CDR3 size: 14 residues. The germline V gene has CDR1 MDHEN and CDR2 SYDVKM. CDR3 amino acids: CASSSPRRNYEQYF. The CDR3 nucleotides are TGTGCCAGCAGTTCCCCTCGCAGGAACTACGAGCAGTACTTC.